A single sample is the source of the 4 T cell receptor beta chains below, sequenced in a study of T-cell memory formation after mild COVID-19. TCRdb called the 5' RACE reads again in MiXCR, with one record for every CDR3 protein. The repertoire holds 280,000 or so distinct CDR3 sequences, with roughly 8.2% as singletons. Sample: PBMCs or a T cell subset sorted from them (not recorded which). The receptors were gathered from a man younger than 35 who had mild COVID-19 (a few samples of this study predate the infection). Cell type and time point are not known.

The J gene is TRBJ2-7, the V gene TRBV7-9, with D uncertain. Germline V gives CDR1 SEHNR, CDR2 FQNEAQ (reference sequence). The CDR3 runs 12 residues. The V gene lost 5 bases and the J gene lost 6 bases, with 11 bases spanning the gap. The CDR3 DNA follows: TGTGCCAGCAGCCTTTGGGTCGGCGAGCAGTACGTC. It encodes CASSLWVGEQYV.

At least ten counts were recorded for this clonotype. The chain carries TRBV12-3 or TRBV12-4 and TRBJ2-5; D unresolved. Trimming took 6 bases from V and 4 from J, leaving 6 bases between them. The CDR3 runs to 11 residues. DNA of the CDR3: TGTGCCAGCAGCCAGGCAGAGACCCAGTACTTC. This gives the protein CASSQAETQYF.

The chain couples TRBV7-9 to TRBJ1-2; no clear D gene. Germline lookup yields CDR1 SEHNR and CDR2 FQNEAQ (reference sequence). The CDR3 loop spans 13 amino acids. V lost 0 bases and J lost 6, with 8 bases in between. The CDR3 sequence is CASSLADTDGYTF. The CDR3 nucleotides are TGTGCCAGCAGCTTAGCGGATACCGATGGCTACACCTTC.

The V gene is TRBV6-6, the J gene TRBJ1-1; possible D gene TRBD1, 6 bases. V shed 2 bases and J shed 4 bases, with 14 bases lying between them. The CDR3 is 15 residues long. Germline V gene sequence: CDR1 MNHNY, CDR2 SVGAGI (reference sequence). CDR3 region: CASSYRGGAGTEAFF. CDR3 DNA: TGTGCCAGCAGTTACCGTGGGGGCGCGGGCACTGAAGCTTTCTTT.